This paragraph covers one TCR beta chain sequence. The target of this receptor is not known. Within one base of it there is no much larger clone, and no base qualities were kept. This sample was included in a study of shared clonotypes between healthy human individuals (dated by TCRdb to 2018 to 2020). For the study in its entirety: The cohort comprised two women and a few men aged 18 to 49 years. Blood TCR repertoires of about five healthy adults were deeply sequenced to estimate repertoire size and the extent of clonotype sharing between individuals. For each donor, three plates each were used for CD4 naive and CD4 memory, two plates were used for CD8 naive, and one plate was used for CD8 memory. Between about 0.94 and 10 billion PBMCs per donor were obtained by leukapheresis. Libraries were prepared and TCR repertoires were sequenced by different laboratories using diverse techniques, in order to increase sequencing depth and limit assay-specific biases. Study-wide conclusions, independent of this receptor: Compared with non-shared clonotypes, the clonotypes found in all four sorted-subset donors had higher generation probabilities. Sampling was restricted to blood, and TCR repertoires in tissues likely differ from the TCR repertoires found in blood. Rarefaction of sorted-subset datasets indicated incomplete sequencing despite the large sequencing depth. Across a few donors, about 5% of naive CD4, 3% to 4% of naive CD8, roughly 2.2% of memory CD4, and over 0.35% of memory CD8 clonotypes were shared. Based on pairwise subsampling, the degree of clonotype sharing among donors was expected to be affected by sequencing depth. Estimated clonotype richness was generally larger for naive than for memory subsets. Because the study included only a small number of donors, the genetic and exposure-history diversity represented was limited.

TCR CDR3 regions were amplified from genomic DNA by multiplex PCR using the deep immunoSEQ assay. Extracted genomic DNA from each cell subset was spread evenly across all wells of several immunoSEQ 96-well plates, with each plate serving as a replicate. Each replicate PCR for sorted subsets received 150 to 250 ng genomic DNA, equal to about 30,000 T cell genomes. Purified libraries were quantified with a Qubit 3.0 fluorometer, sized on a Bioanalyzer 2100, and re-quantified with the KAPA Library Quantification kit. Every immunoSEQ 96-well plate was sequenced on a separate single-read 150-cycle Illumina NextSeq 550 flow cell. In the paper's pipeline: Because the immunoSEQ output included only junctional sequences and no quality scores, the filtering could not be the same as the filtering used for full-length reads. To assign V/J genes and CDR3, sequences were annotated using PyIR, a Python wrapper for IgBLAST v1.9, with IMGT germline references. Any read was removed if the V/J assignment was weak (E-value above 1e-6), the CDR3 was missing, or the read contained stop codons, out-of-frame junctions, or ambiguous translated residues. A V3J clonotype was defined by an identical inferred V gene, J gene, and CDR3 amino acid sequence. To compute the percentage overlap between repertoires, the number of shared unique clonotypes was divided by the size of the smaller repertoire. Repertoire richness was assessed with RTK rarefaction, the Chao1 estimator, and Recon v2.1 estimates of unobserved clonotypes. OLGA was used to compute generation probabilities for all TCRbeta clonotypes that the gDNA method yielded from a few donors. In its TCRdb copy, this immuneACCESS table keeps in-frame sequences only and misses some clones. Where compared with another copy, unresolved V genes explain less than half of these, and the others have no known cause. The V and J calls and clone size are taken from that table; D and trimming were inferred from the DNA. The sample profile shows over 700,000 clones; 55% to 75% of them were found once. Of the sample, approximately 1.7% is held by the ten largest clones.

CDR3 length: 17 amino acids, cysteine to phenylalanine. Just the 51-base CDR3 DNA is kept, in frame starting at base 1. V is shortened by 3 bases, J by 4 bases, and the region joining them spans 22 bases. The germline V gene sets CDR1 to SGHDN and CDR2 to FVKESK. The donors were healthy, HIV-negative adults who had no recently reported acute infections or vaccinations. Only Caucasian adults living in Nashville, Tennessee, USA were represented among the donors. CD4+ T cells were enriched by magnetic negative selection; naive cells were then positively selected on CD45RA, and the negative fraction formed the memory subset. Blood was obtained by leukapheresis, after which PBMCs were separated by Ficoll-Histopaque density gradient centrifugation and cryopreserved in liquid nitrogen vapor phase. Analytical flow cytometry was used to check the purity and quantity of every magnetically sorted T cell population. Genomic DNA was isolated from every sorted fraction and measured by UV absorbance on a Nanodrop 2000c.

This TCR was sampled from a woman aged 25-40 years in good health. What was sequenced was memory CD4+ T cells sorted from blood. The cell subset or site label corresponds to: CD45RA-negative fraction. The rearranged chain carries TRBV14 and TRBJ2-7, with no D gene named confidently. This receptor has the CDR3 CASSHSRVLSPSYEQYF. The base sequence is TGTGCCAGCAGCCATTCCCGAGTGTTAAGCCCATCATACGAGCAGTACTTC.